Here is one T cell receptor (beta chain) with its context. The sample comes from a study of blood T cell repertoires in COVID-19. TCRdb's table, derived via immunoSEQ multiplex PCR, lists solely in-frame clones and lacks some. The sample holds roughly 250,000 clones; around 87% are singletons and the top ten take about 1.5%. The sequence was collected from a woman aged 45-60 years who had recovered from COVID-19. Sequenced: PBMCs or T cells enriched from blood (not recorded which).

The CDR3: CASSLDRGDTDTQYF. Here the CDR3 DNA reads TGCGCCAGCAGCTTGGACAGGGGGGACACAGATACGCAGTATTTT. This rearrangement joins TRBV5-1 to TRBJ2-3; 8 bases are a match to TRBD1. CDR1 is SGHRS and CDR2 is YFSETQ in the germline V gene. There are 15 residues in the CDR3. The junction had 2 bases not matched to a gene; V was cut back by 0 bases and J by 2 bases.